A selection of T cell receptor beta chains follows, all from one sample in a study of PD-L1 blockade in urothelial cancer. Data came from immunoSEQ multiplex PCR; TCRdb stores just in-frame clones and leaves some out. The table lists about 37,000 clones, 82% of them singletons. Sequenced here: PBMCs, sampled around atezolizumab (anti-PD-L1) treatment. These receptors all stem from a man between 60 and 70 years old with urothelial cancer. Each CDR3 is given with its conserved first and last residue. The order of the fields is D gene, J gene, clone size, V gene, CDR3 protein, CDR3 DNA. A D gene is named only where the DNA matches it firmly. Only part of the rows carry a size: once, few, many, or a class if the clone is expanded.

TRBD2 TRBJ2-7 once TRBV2 CASSEVSWAGGNREQYF TGTGCCAGCAGTGAAGTTAGTTGGGCGGGGGGGAATCGTGAGCAGTACTTC
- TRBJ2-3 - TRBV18 CASSPSGVTRPGTDTQYF TGTGCCAGCTCACCCTCGGGGGTAACTAGGCCCGGCACAGATACGCAGTATTTT
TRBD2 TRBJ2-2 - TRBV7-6 CASSLARLADTGELFF TGTGCCAGCAGCTTAGCGCGACTAGCGGACACCGGGGAGCTGTTTTTT
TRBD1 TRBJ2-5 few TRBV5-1 CASSGATGTETQYF TGCGCCAGCAGCGGAGCGACAGGGACGGAGACCCAGTACTTC
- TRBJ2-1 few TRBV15 CATSERKVYNEQFF TGTGCCACCTCAGAGAGGAAAGTGTACAATGAGCAGTTCTTC
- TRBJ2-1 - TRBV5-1 CASSPRGAGASYNEQFF TGCGCCAGCAGCCCCCGGGGGGCGGGGGCGTCCTACAATGAGCAGTTCTTC
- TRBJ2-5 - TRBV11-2 CASSLAPGRVSYF TGTGCCAGCAGCTTAGCCCCGGGCAGGGTGTCGTACTTC
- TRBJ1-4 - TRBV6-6 CASSSQGDTNEKLFF TGTGCCAGCAGTTCACAGGGTGATACTAATGAAAAACTGTTTTTT
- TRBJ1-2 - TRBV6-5 CASRPPGARYYGYTF TGTGCCAGCCGACCCCCAGGGGCGAGGTACTATGGCTACACCTTC
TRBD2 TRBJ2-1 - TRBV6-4 CGPGGGSYNEQFF TGTGGGCCCGGGGGGGGGTCCTACAATGAGCAGTTCTTC
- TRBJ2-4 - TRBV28 CASSREVVAKNIQYF TGTGCCAGCAGTAGAGAGGTAGTGGCCAAAAACATTCAGTACTTC
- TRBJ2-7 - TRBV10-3 CAISESPLSGGAHEQYF TGTGCCATCAGTGAGTCGCCCCTCTCTGGCGGGGCCCACGAGCAGTACTTC
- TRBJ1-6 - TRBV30 CAWSVGGSVNSPLHF TGTGCCTGGAGTGTCGGGGGAAGCGTTAATTCACCCCTCCACTTT
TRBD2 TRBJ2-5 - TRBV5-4 CASSPAGAGELETQYF TGTGCCAGCAGCCCGGCGGGAGCGGGGGAATTGGAGACCCAGTACTTC
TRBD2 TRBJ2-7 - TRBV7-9 CASSHPLGLAGAYEQYF TGCGCCAGCAGCCATCCCCTGGGACTAGCGGGGGCCTACGAGCAGTACTTC
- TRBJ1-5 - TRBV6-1 CASSEWGGTARGPQHF TGTGCCAGCAGTGAATGGGGAGGGACGGCCAGGGGGCCCCAGCATTTT
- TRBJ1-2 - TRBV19 CASSIAWGWGYTF TGTGCCAGTAGTATAGCTTGGGGCTGGGGCTACACCTTC
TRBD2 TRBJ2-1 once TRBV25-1 CASRRLAGINEQFF TGTGCCAGCAGACGACTAGCGGGGATCAATGAGCAGTTCTTC